The clone carrying this T cell receptor beta chain was observed at least ten times. This specimen belongs to a study of T-cell reconstitution after alpha-beta-depleted transplantation in children. The V gene lost 0 bases and the J gene lost 3 bases, with 13 bases spanning the gap. This CDR3 region has 16 residues. Germline V lookup: CDR1 SGHRS, CDR2 YFSETQ. Preparation of the TCRbeta library was carried out with unique molecular identifiers. TCRdb fed the PCR reads into MiXCR, producing one record per CDR3 protein. The sample has a few hundred thousand distinct CDR3 sequences, about an eighth seen once; the top ten hold about 6%.

The chain joins TRBV5-1 to TRBJ2-1, with a tentative D call TRBD2 (6 bases). The source material was PBMCs from the stem cell graft donor, sampled from the stem cell graft. The TCR comes from a human donor who donated a stem cell graft to a child with combined immunodeficiency. The chain's CDR3 is CASSLAAGPIYNEQFF. The CDR3, as DNA: TGCGCCAGCAGCTTGGCGGCGGGACCGATCTACAATGAGCAGTTCTTC. Together with reference TRBV5-1 and TRBJ2-1, the CDR3 gives the full variable domain: KAGVTQTPRYLIKTRGQQVTLSCSPISGHRSVSWYQQTPGQGLQFLFEYFSETQRNKGNFPGRFSGRQFSNSRSEMNVSTLELGDSALYLCASSLAAGPIYNEQFFGPGTRLTVL.